The clone carrying this T cell receptor (beta chain) was observed a single time. As yet, its antigen is unknown. This entry is derived from a study of OX40 agonist ivuxolimab in advanced cancers. Overall study results and limits: The CD4+ and CD8+ T cells in the blood had expanded clonally by week 6 at 0.1 to 3.0 mg/kg.

Generated by immunoSEQ multiplex PCR, the TCRdb table keeps only in-frame clones and is missing some. In the table there are tens of thousands of clones, about 85% of which are singletons. The V segment lost 3 bases and the J segment 11 bases; nucleotides outside the gene matches: 3. Germline CDR1 reads SEHNR; CDR2 reads FQNEAQ (reference sequence). The CDR3 length is 13 residues. The TCR sequence derives from an adult with an advanced solid tumor such as melanoma, head and neck, liver or kidney cancer. The genes are TRBV7-9 and TRBJ1-4; 10 nucleotides line up with TRBD1. The sample in question was CD4+ or CD8+ T cells sorted from blood, obtained in a trial of the OX40 agonist ivuxolimab. CDR3 in DNA: TGTGCCAGCAGCTTCGGACAGGGGGACAAACTGTTTTTT. It codes for CASSFGQGDKLFF.